Reported below is one T cell receptor beta chain. The CDR3 length is 13 residues. V was cut by 3 bases and J by 3 bases, with 9 bases left in between. In the original processing: Amplification of reference gene primers provided the estimated nucleated cell counts. Sequencing used immunoSEQ multiplex PCR; TCRdb keeps in-frame clones, though not all of them. That table is the source of V, J and clone size, and D and trimming were worked out from the DNA. There are around 37,000 clones in the sample; less than 80% occur only once, and roughly a tenth lies in the top ten. The data were obtained in a study of blood T cell repertoires in COVID-19. Study-wide context: PBMCs, B-cell-depleted T cells, or T cells provided the cDNA or gDNA that made up the material.

The chain has TRBV12-3 or TRBV12-4 and TRBJ2-7; TRBD1 is a possible D gene (6 bases). The source of this sequence is a man between 65 and 85 years old with COVID-19, enrolled during active disease. The sequenced sample consisted of peripheral blood. The CDR3 DNA reads TGTGCCAGCAGTTTGACAGGCCGCTACGAGCAGTACTTC. Translation gives CASSLTGRYEQYF.